The 21 T cell receptor beta chains reported below all come from one sample, sequenced in a study of blood T cell repertoires in COVID-19. This table comes from immunoSEQ multiplex PCR, and its TCRdb copy is limited to in-frame clones, with some not included. The table includes just over 150,000 clones, 75% to 85% detected once. Sequenced sample: peripheral blood. The receptors were sampled from a woman aged 45 to 65 with acute or convalescent COVID-19.

The chain couples TRBV5-1 to TRBJ2-7, with D perhaps matching TRBD1 (6 bases). The V gene lost 4 bases and the J gene lost 2 bases, with 16 bases spanning the gap. This CDR3 contains 15 residues. Germline lookup yields CDR1 SGHRS and CDR2 YFSETQ. The CDR3 coding sequence is TGCGCCAGCAGCCTGGAAGGACAGCCGGCCTACGAGCAGTACTTC. Its protein product is CASSLEGQPAYEQYF.

The V gene is TRBV5-1, the J gene TRBJ2-1; D not resolved. Germline CDR1 is SGHRS and CDR2 is YFSETQ. The CDR3 runs to 11 residues. V was trimmed by 5 bases and J by 5 bases, leaving 5 bases between them. The CDR3 reads CASSLHNEQFF. CDR3 in DNA: TGCGCCAGCAGTCTCCACAATGAGCAGTTCTTC. The whole variable domain, remainder taken from reference TRBV5-1 and TRBJ2-1, is KAGVTQTPRYLIKTRGQQVTLSCSPISGHRSVSWYQQTPGQGLQFLFEYFSETQRNKGNFPGRFSGRQFSNSRSEMNVSTLELGDSALYLCASSLHNEQFFGPGTRLTVL.

The V gene is TRBV21-1, the J gene TRBJ2-4; TRBD2 was called by the table and not checked on the DNA. TRBV21-1 is described as a pseudogene. CDR3 length: 16 residues. Here the CDR3 reads CASSKRRGVAKNIQYF. CDR3 nucleotide sequence: TGTGCCAGCAGCAAAAGGCGGGGGGTAGCCAAAAACATTCAGTACTTC.

CDR3 DNA sequence: TGTGCCTGGGCCCGACAGGGGCGCACCGGGGAGCTGTTTTTT. Encoded protein: CAWARQGRTGELFF. The chain is built from TRBV30 and TRBJ2-2, with 8 nucleotides matching TRBD1. J was trimmed by 4 bases and V by 5 bases; bases with no gene match: 6. CDR3 size: 14 residues. CDR1 GTSNPN and CDR2 SVGIG come from the germline V gene (reference sequence).

CDR3 nucleotides: TGTGCCAGCAGCTTGGCGAGCTCTGGAAACACCATATATTTT. It specifies CASSLASSGNTIYF. The chain is built from TRBV5-4 and TRBJ1-3; D remains unclear. Trimming removed 0 bases from V and 0 bases from J, with 4 bases in between. Germline V lookup: CDR1 SGHNT, CDR2 YYREEE (reference sequence). This CDR3 comprises 14 residues.

CDR3 sequence (DNA): TGCGCCAGCAGCTATGGGGGGAGCTCCTACAATGAGCAGTTCTTC. Translating gives CASSYGGSSYNEQFF. The rearrangement uses TRBV5-1 and TRBJ2-1; D is perhaps TRBD2 (6 bases). The V and J ends lost 3 bases and 0 bases respectively, with 10 bases between them. The CDR3 is 15 residues long. Germline CDR1 and CDR2: SGHRS and YFSETQ.

V is TRBV9 and J is TRBJ2-3, with D uncertain. V was shortened by 0 bases and J by 0 bases, with 5 bases between the two germline ends. The CDR3 sequence is 14 residues long. Per germline, CDR1 SGDLS and CDR2 YYNGEE. CDR3 DNA sequence: TGTGCCAGCAGCGTAGGCAGGAGCACAGATACGCAGTATTTT. Encoded protein: CASSVGRSTDTQYF. The entire variable domain, with the rest obtained from reference TRBV9 and TRBJ2-3, is as follows: DSGVTQTPKHLITATGQRVTLRCSPRSGDLSVYWYQQSLDQGLQFLIQYYNGEERAKGNILERFSAQQFPDLHSELNLSSLELGDSALYFCASSVGRSTDTQYFGPGTRLTVL.

V is TRBV2 and J is TRBJ2-2, with 13 bases fitting TRBD2. CDR1 SNHLY and CDR2 FYNNEI come from the germline V gene. The CDR3 is 15 residues long. The V and J ends lost 6 bases and 5 bases, in that order; junction bases with no gene match: 3. The CDR3 DNA sequence: TGTGCCAGCAGGGGACTAGCGGGATATACCGGGGAGCTGTTTTTT. It specifies CASRGLAGYTGELFF.

The chain uses TRBV7-2 and TRBJ2-3, with D possibly matching TRBD2 (6 bases). Deletions cut 2 bases from V and 3 bases from J, with 15 bases between. The CDR3 is made up of 16 amino acids. Germline V gene data show CDR1 as SGHTA and CDR2 as FQGNSA. The DNA of the CDR3 is TGTGCCAGCAGCTTAAGACAGCCAGGGAGGACAGATACGCAGTATTTT. Its translation is CASSLRQPGRTDTQYF.

This chain uses TRBV5-1 with TRBJ2-1, with D perhaps matching TRBD1 (5 bases). CDR1 and CDR2 (germline): SGHRS, YFSETQ. The CDR3 is 12 residues long. Trimming pared 7 bases from V and 4 bases from J, leaving 9 bases between. This chain's CDR3 is CASHNRYNEQFF. CDR3 nucleotide sequence: TGCGCCAGCCATAACAGGTACAATGAGCAGTTCTTC.

This clone has just a few counts. This chain joins TRBV10-3 and TRBJ2-7, with TRBD2 matching over 8 bases. J lost 2 bases, V lost 8 bases, and 8 bases had no gene match. The V gene's germline CDR1 is ENHRY and CDR2 SYGVKD. The CDR3 consists of 14 residues. Here the CDR3 DNA reads TGTGCCATCGCGGAACTAGCGGAAACCTACGAGCAGTACTTC. This translates into CAIAELAETYEQYF.

V usage is TRBV19 and J usage is TRBJ1-4, with D possibly matching TRBD1 (6 bases). This CDR3 is built from 15 residues. Germline V gene lookup returns CDR1 LNHDA and CDR2 SQIVND (reference sequence). V was pared by 5 bases and J by 5 bases, with 15 bases between. The CDR3 loop is CASSAQGNGNEKLFF. The CDR3 DNA reads TGTGCCAGTAGTGCACAGGGAAACGGAAATGAAAAACTGTTTTTT.

The rearrangement links TRBV6-2 or TRBV6-3 to TRBJ2-7; the D gene is possibly TRBD1 (6 bases). CDR3 length: 14 amino acids. Trimming cost V 5 bases and J 3 bases, with 14 bases left between them. The germline gives CDR1 MNHEY, CDR2 SVGEGT. CDR3 nucleotide sequence: TGTGCCAGCAGTCCCTCAGGGGAGTACTACGAGCAGTACTTC. It translates to CASSPSGEYYEQYF.

This clone has just one count. The J gene is TRBJ1-4, the V gene TRBV6-5, with D possibly being TRBD1 (5 bases). This CDR3 has 15 residues. CDR1 and CDR2 from the germline V gene are MNHEY and SVGAGI. V was trimmed by 5 bases and J by 3 bases, leaving 13 bases between them. The CDR3 DNA reads as TGTGCCAGCAGTCCCCGGACATCCCCTAATGAAAAACTGTTTTTT. Encoded protein: CASSPRTSPNEKLFF.

This clone was recorded a few times. The chain has TRBV7-2 and TRBJ2-1; TRBD1 might be the D (6 bases). The V end lost 1 base, the J end lost 10 bases, and 20 bases lay between the germline ends. The CDR3 runs 16 residues. The germline CDR1 and CDR2 sequences are SGHTA and FQGNSA. The CDR3 DNA follows: TGTGCCAGCAGCTTAGGAACTAACAGGGTAGTAGGGGAGCAGTTCTTC. This translates into CASSLGTNRVVGEQFF.

V and J are TRBV3-1 (or the pseudogene TRBV3-2) and TRBJ1-3; D remains unclear. Germline CDR1 is LGHDT and CDR2 is YNNKEL (reference sequence). The CDR3 extends over 15 amino acids. V was trimmed by 0 bases and J by 4 bases, leaving 10 bases between them. CDR3 in amino acids: CASSQDPRSGNTIYF. The CDR3 bases are TGTGCCAGCAGCCAAGACCCCAGGTCCGGAAACACCATATATTTT.

This clone has only a few counts. The V gene is TRBV6-5, the J gene TRBJ1-5, with D uncertain. The CDR3 runs 15 residues. CDR1 is MNHEY, CDR2 SVGAGI, per germline. The germline V and J ends were trimmed by 7 bases and 7 bases, with 20 bases remaining between them. CDR3 coding DNA: TGTGCCAGCACCCGGGGTGAGGGAGTGGGCCAGCCCCAGCATTTT. Translating it yields CASTRGEGVGQPQHF.

The CDR3 is CASKEAGGPETQYF. The CDR3 region has the DNA TGTGCCAGCAAGGAAGCGGGGGGTCCGGAGACCCAGTACTTC. The chain uses TRBV5-6 and TRBJ2-5, with 9 bases aligning to TRBD2. The ends lost 6 bases at V and 5 bases at J; junction bases unmatched: 8. CDR1 is SGHDT and CDR2 is YYEEEE in the germline V gene. CDR3 length: 14 residues.

CDR3 nucleotides: TGTGCCAGCAGCGTAGGGGACAGGACATCCCAGCCCCAGCATTTT. Its protein product is CASSVGDRTSQPQHF. The chain uses TRBV9 and TRBJ1-5, with 8 bases matching TRBD1. Germline CDR1 SGDLS, CDR2 YYNGEE. Unmatched junction bases numbered 6, after V lost 0 bases and J lost 7 bases. The CDR3 has 15 residues.

This clone was seen a handful of times. The gene calls are TRBV19 and TRBJ1-1; D not resolved. CDR3 length: 15 residues. Germline CDR1 LNHDA, CDR2 SQIVND (reference sequence). Trimming removed 3 bases at V and 0 bases at J, with 11 bases between. CDR3 protein: CASSILYRVNTEAFF. In DNA, the CDR3 is TGTGCCAGTAGTATTCTTTATCGAGTGAACACTGAAGCTTTCTTT.

A single count supports this clone. The chain uses TRBV5-1 and TRBJ1-3, with TRBD1 identical over 8 bases. Losses at the gene ends were 0 bases for V and 0 bases for J; bases not matched to a gene: 5. Germline CDR1 reads SGHRS; CDR2 reads YFSETQ. CDR3 length equals 17 residues. The CDR3: CASSLERTGSSGNTIYF. DNA of the CDR3: TGCGCCAGCAGCTTGGAAAGGACAGGGAGCTCTGGAAACACCATATATTTT.